This passage covers 5 T cell receptor beta chains from one sample sequenced in a study of cytomegalovirus exposure and HLA in healthy donors. Primers for the PCR totalled 60 Vbeta and 13 Jbeta. The data were produced by immunoSEQ multiplex PCR, yet TCRdb's version contains in-frame clones alone and is incomplete. The sample has 120,000 or so clones, more than 60% seen once. The sequencing input was PBMCs. These receptors all stem from a young man in good health and CMV-seronegative.

The gene calls are TRBV5-6 and TRBJ1-1; no firm D call. V was pared by 4 bases and J by 4 bases, with 8 bases between. The germline gives CDR1 SGHDT, CDR2 YYEEEE. The CDR3 sequence is 12 residues long. As DNA, the CDR3 is TGTGCCAGCAGCCGACGGGTCACTGAAGCTTTCTTT. This sequence encodes CASSRRVTEAFF.

The chain links TRBV19 to TRBJ2-7; 9 nucleotides line up with TRBD1. The CDR3 is 13 amino acids. Trimming at V came to 8 bases and at J to 2 bases, leaving 4 bases not matched to a gene. Per germline, CDR1 LNHDA and CDR2 SQIVND (reference sequence). CDR3 sequence reads: CASHGQGTYEQYF. DNA for the CDR3: TGTGCCAGTCATGGACAGGGGACCTACGAGCAGTACTTC.

This clone was detected a few times. Here the CDR3 DNA reads TGTGCCAGTAAAGGGACAGGGCGCTACGAGCAGTACTTC. The encoded protein is CASKGTGRYEQYF. This rearrangement joins TRBV19 to TRBJ2-7; TRBD1 matches 9 bases. The J segment lost 3 bases and the V segment lost 7 bases, leaving 4 bases of the junction unmatched. CDR1 and CDR2 (germline): LNHDA, SQIVND (reference sequence). The CDR3 sequence is 13 residues long.

The chain recombines TRBV28 with TRBJ1-3; D ambiguous. V was pared by 0 bases and J by 4 bases, with 13 bases between. The CDR3 loop spans 16 amino acids. Germline values: CDR1 MDHEN, CDR2 SYDVKM. The CDR3 loop reads CASSLWGNVAGNTIYF. The CDR3 bases are TGTGCCAGCAGTTTATGGGGGAATGTAGCGGGAAACACCATATATTTT.

The V and J genes are TRBV5-1 and TRBJ2-5; 10 bases are shared with TRBD2. Trimming at V came to 2 bases and at J to 1 base, leaving 5 bases not matched to a gene. The CDR3 is made up of 16 amino acids. Per germline, CDR1 SGHRS and CDR2 YFSETQ. The CDR3 protein is CASSFRTSGPQETQYF. CDR3 bases: TGCGCCAGCAGCTTTCGGACTAGCGGACCCCAAGAGACCCAGTACTTC.